This passage covers 9 T cell receptor beta chains from one sample sequenced in a study of OX40 agonist ivuxolimab in advanced cancers. The assay was immunoSEQ multiplex PCR, and TCRdb's table has in-frame clones only and misses some. The table includes around 90,000 clones, about 91% detected once. Sequenced material: CD4+ or CD8+ T cells sorted from blood, taken in a trial of the OX40 agonist ivuxolimab. The origin of the receptors is an adult with an advanced solid tumor such as melanoma, head and neck, liver or kidney cancer.

This chain connects TRBV28 to TRBJ2-7, with D perhaps assigned TRBD1 or TRBD2 (5 bases each). Germline lookup yields CDR1 MDHEN and CDR2 SYDVKM. Trimming shortened V by 6 bases and J by 1 base, and 10 bases separated the two germline ends. CDR3 length: 13 residues. CDR3 nucleotide sequence: TGTGCCAGCAGGGGGACCTTGTCCTACGAGCAGTACTTC. Translated, it gives CASRGTLSYEQYF.

The chain links TRBV30 to TRBJ2-7, with 8 positions matching TRBD2. This CDR3 contains 19 residues. V trimming: 1 base; J trimming: 1 base; junction bases outside the gene matches: 18. Germline values: CDR1 GTSNPN, CDR2 SVGIG (reference sequence). The CDR3 DNA sequence: TGTGCCTGGAGTGCCGGTACTAGCGGCTTGACGTTACCTTCCTACGAGCAGTACTTC. As protein: CAWSAGTSGLTLPSYEQYF.

This clone has only one observation. The chain uses TRBV2 and TRBJ1-5; the D gene is possibly TRBD1 (6 bases). Germline V gene sequence: CDR1 SNHLY, CDR2 FYNNEI. The CDR3 covers 15 residues. Trimming took 6 bases from V and 1 from J, leaving 13 bases between them. The CDR3 sequence: CASRWTASSNQPQHF. The CDR3 coding sequence is TGTGCCAGCAGGTGGACAGCTTCCAGCAATCAGCCCCAGCATTTT.

This clone was seen just once. In DNA form, the CDR3 reads TGTGCCAGCAGCGTCATGGAGGGGAGGGGAGAGACCCAGTACTTC. It yields the protein CASSVMEGRGETQYF. The J gene is TRBJ2-5, the V gene TRBV9, with 7 bases lining up with TRBD2. This CDR3 comprises 15 residues. The trim removed 2 bases at V and 4 bases at J, leaving 8 bases unmatched. Germline CDR1 and CDR2: SGDLS and YYNGEE.

This clone was seen once. The V and J genes are TRBV2 and TRBJ2-5; the D gene could be TRBD1 or TRBD2 (5 bases each). TRBJ2-7 explains the end of the DNA better; the J call may be wrong. In germline, CDR1 is SNHLY, CDR2 FYNNEI. The CDR3 is 14 residues long. The CDR3 region is CASKGMSGSYEQYF. The CDR3 DNA sequence: TGTGCCAGCAAGGGGATGAGCGGCTCCTACGAGCAGTACTTC.

The chain employs TRBV6-5 and TRBJ2-7; the D gene is possibly TRBD2 (6 bases). With 6 bases removed from V and 1 base from J, the gap between germline ends came to 13 bases. CDR1 MNHEY and CDR2 SVGAGI come from the germline V gene. This CDR3 is built from 14 residues. The CDR3 sequence: CASRGGVESYEQYF. CDR3 bases: TGTGCCAGCAGGGGGGGAGTGGAGTCCTACGAGCAGTACTTC.

CDR3: CASTPVTGLDNEQFF. The CDR3 DNA is TGCGCCAGCACCCCCGTGACAGGGCTGGACAATGAGCAGTTCTTC. The genes are TRBV5-1 and TRBJ2-1, with 7 bases fitting TRBD1. V shed 6 bases, J shed 5 bases, and the junction held 11 bases outside the gene matches. The CDR3 runs to 15 residues. CDR1 is SGHRS, CDR2 YFSETQ, per germline.

CDR3 nucleotide sequence: TGCGCCAGCAGCTATGACAGAACTGGAAACACCATATATTTT. Amino acid sequence: CASSYDRTGNTIYF. The chain joins TRBV5-1 to TRBJ1-3, with D possibly matching TRBD1 (5 bases). V lost 3 bases to trimming and J lost 2 bases, with 9 bases between them. Germline V gene sequence: CDR1 SGHRS, CDR2 YFSETQ. This CDR3 is 14 amino acids long.

The chain couples TRBV4-3 to TRBJ2-7; a weak D match, TRBD2 (6 bases). Germline V lookup: CDR1 LGHNA, CDR2 YSLEER. The V and J ends lost 3 bases and 1 base respectively, with 13 bases between them. The CDR3 runs to 15 residues. CDR3 nucleotides: TGCGCCAGCAGCCAGCTGACCGGGGGATCCTACGAGCAGTACTTC. The encoded protein is CASSQLTGGSYEQYF.